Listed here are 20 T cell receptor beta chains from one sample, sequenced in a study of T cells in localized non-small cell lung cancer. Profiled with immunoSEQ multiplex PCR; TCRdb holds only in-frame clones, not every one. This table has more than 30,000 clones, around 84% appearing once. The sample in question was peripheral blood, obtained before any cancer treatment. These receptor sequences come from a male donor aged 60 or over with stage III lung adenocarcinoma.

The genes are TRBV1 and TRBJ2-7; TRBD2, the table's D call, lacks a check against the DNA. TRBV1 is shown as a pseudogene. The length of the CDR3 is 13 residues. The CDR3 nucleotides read TGCACCAGCAGCCCCCCCCTAGACTACGAGCAGTACTTC. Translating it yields CTSSPPLDYEQYF.

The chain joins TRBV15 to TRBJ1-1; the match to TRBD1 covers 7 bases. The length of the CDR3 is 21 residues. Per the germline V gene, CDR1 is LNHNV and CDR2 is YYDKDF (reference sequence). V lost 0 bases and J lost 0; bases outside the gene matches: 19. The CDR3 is CATSRDSFTAVATGVNTEAFF. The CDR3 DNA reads TGTGCCACCAGCAGAGATTCTTTTACCGCGGTTGCCACAGGGGTGAACACTGAAGCTTTCTTT.

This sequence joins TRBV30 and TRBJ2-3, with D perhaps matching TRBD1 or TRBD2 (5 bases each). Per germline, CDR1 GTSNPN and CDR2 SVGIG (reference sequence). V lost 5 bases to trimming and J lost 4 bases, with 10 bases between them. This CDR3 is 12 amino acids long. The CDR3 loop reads CAWGDVSDTQYF. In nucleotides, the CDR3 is TGTGCCTGGGGGGACGTTTCAGATACGCAGTATTTT.

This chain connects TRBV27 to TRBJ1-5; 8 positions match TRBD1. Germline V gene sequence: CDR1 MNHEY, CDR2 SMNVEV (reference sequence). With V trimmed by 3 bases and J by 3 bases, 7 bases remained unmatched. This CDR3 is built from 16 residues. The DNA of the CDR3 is TGTGCCAGCAGTTTCTACGCGGGACAGGACAATCAGCCCCAGCATTTT. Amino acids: CASSFYAGQDNQPQHF.

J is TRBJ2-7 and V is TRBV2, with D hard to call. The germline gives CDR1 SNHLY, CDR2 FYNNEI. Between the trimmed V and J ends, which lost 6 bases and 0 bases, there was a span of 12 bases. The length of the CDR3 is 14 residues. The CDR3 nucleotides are TGTGCCAGCAGCCCGGACCCCGGCTCCTACGAGCAGTACTTC. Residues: CASSPDPGSYEQYF.

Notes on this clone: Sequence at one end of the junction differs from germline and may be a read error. The CDR3 DNA sequence: TGTGCCATCAGTGAGCCGGGAGCCAATGGAAAACTGTTTTTT. This translates into CAISEPGANGKLFF. V usage is TRBV10-3 and J usage is TRBJ1-4; D ambiguous. The CDR3 is 14 amino acids. The germline gives CDR1 ENHRY, CDR2 SYGVKD.

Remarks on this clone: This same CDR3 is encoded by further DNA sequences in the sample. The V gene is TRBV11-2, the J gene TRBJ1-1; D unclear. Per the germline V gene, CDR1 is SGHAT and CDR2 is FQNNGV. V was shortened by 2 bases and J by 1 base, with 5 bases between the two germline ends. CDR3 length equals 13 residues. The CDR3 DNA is TGTGCCAGCAGCTTACGAGAGAACACTGAAGCTTTCTTT. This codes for CASSLRENTEAFF.

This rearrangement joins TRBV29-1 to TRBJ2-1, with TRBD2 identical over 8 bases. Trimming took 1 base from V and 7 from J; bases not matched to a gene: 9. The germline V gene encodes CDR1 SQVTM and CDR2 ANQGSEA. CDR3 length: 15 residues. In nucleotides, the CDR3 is TGCAGCGTTGAAGTTCAGCGGGGGCGAGGGAATGAGCAGTTCTTC. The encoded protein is CSVEVQRGRGNEQFF.

The CDR3 sequence: CASSDADSNQPQHF. CDR3 coding DNA: TGCGCCAGCAGTGATGCGGATAGCAATCAGCCCCAGCATTTT. This chain joins TRBV10-2 and TRBJ1-5; D uncertain. Germline lookup yields CDR1 WSHSY and CDR2 SAAADI. The V and J ends lost 3 bases and 0 bases respectively, with 6 bases between them. The CDR3 has 14 amino acids.

The CDR3 DNA sequence: TGCGCCAGCAGCTTGGCCTATAGTGGTTCGGGCACAGATACGCAGTATTTT. Residues: CASSLAYSGSGTDTQYF. This chain uses TRBV5-1 with TRBJ2-3; no clear D gene. The germline V and J ends were trimmed by 0 bases and 1 base, with 15 bases remaining between them. Germline V gene data show CDR1 as SGHRS and CDR2 as YFSETQ. The CDR3 consists of 17 residues.

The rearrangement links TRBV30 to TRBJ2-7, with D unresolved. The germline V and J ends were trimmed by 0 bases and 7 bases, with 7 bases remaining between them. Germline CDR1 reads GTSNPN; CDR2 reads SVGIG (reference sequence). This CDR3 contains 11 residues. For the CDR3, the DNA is TGTGCCTGGAGTGTACCTCGGGAGCAGTACTTC. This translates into CAWSVPREQYF.

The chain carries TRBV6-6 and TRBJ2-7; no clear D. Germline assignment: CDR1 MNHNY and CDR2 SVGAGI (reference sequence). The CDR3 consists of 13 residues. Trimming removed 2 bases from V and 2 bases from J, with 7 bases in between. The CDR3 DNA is TGTGCCAGCAGTTACGCTGGAACCTACGAGCAGTACTTC. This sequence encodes CASSYAGTYEQYF.

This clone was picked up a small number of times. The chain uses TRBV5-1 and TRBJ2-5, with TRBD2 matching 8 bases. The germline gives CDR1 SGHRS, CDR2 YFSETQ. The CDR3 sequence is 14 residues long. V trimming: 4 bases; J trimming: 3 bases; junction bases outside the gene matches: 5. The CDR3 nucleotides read TGCGCCAGCAGCAGCGGGGGAGCGAAAGAGACCCAGTACTTC. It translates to CASSSGGAKETQYF.

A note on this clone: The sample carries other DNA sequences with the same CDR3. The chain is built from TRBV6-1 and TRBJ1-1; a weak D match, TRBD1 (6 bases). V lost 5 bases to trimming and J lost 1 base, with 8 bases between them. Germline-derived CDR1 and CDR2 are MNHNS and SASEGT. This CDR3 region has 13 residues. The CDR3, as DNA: TGTGCCAGCAGTTGGGGACAGAACACTGAAGCTTTCTTT. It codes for CASSWGQNTEAFF.

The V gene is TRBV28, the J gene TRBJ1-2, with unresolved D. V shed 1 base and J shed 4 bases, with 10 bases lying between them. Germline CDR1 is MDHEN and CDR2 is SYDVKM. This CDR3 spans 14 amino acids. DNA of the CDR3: TGTGCCAGCAGTTTATCCGGACTAACCTATGGCTACACCTTC. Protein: CASSLSGLTYGYTF.

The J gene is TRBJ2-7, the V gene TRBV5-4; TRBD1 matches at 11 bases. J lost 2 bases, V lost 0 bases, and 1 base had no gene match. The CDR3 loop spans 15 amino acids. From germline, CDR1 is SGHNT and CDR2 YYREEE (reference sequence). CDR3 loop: CASSLGDRGAYEQYF. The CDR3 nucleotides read TGTGCCAGCAGCTTGGGGGACAGGGGGGCCTACGAGCAGTACTTC.

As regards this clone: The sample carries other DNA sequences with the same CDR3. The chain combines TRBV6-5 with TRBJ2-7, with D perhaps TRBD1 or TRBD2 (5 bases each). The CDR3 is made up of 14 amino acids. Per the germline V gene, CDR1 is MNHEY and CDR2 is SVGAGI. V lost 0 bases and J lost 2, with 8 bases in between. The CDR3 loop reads CASSYSRGTYEQYF. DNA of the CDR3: TGTGCCAGCAGTTACTCGAGGGGAACCTACGAGCAGTACTTC.

CDR3 in amino acids: CATSRPATGAKTEAFF. CDR3 sequence (DNA): TGTGCCACCAGCAGACCCGCCACAGGGGCTAAGACTGAAGCTTTCTTT. The chain is built from TRBV15 and TRBJ1-1; 7 bases match TRBD1. The V gene's germline CDR1 is LNHNV and CDR2 YYDKDF (reference sequence). Germline trimming cut 2 bases from V and 5 bases from J; bases unmatched to any gene: 11. This CDR3 comprises 16 residues.

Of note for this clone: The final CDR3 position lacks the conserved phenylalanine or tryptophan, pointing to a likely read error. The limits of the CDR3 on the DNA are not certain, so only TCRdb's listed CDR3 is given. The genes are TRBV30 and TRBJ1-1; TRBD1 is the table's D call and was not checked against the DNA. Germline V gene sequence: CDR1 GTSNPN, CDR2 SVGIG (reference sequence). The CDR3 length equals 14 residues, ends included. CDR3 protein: CAWRTAGTAFPRLA.

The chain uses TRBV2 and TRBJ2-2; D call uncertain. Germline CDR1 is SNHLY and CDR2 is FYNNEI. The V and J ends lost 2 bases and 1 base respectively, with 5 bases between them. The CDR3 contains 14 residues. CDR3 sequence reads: CASSEMGNTGELFF. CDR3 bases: TGTGCCAGCAGTGAAATGGGGAACACCGGGGAGCTGTTTTTT. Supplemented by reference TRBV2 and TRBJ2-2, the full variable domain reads EPEVTQTPSHQVTQMGQEVILRCVPISNHLYFYWYRQILGQKVEFLVSFYNNEISEKSEIFDDQFSVERPDGSNFTLKIRSTKLEDSAMYFCASSEMGNTGELFFGEGSRLTVL.